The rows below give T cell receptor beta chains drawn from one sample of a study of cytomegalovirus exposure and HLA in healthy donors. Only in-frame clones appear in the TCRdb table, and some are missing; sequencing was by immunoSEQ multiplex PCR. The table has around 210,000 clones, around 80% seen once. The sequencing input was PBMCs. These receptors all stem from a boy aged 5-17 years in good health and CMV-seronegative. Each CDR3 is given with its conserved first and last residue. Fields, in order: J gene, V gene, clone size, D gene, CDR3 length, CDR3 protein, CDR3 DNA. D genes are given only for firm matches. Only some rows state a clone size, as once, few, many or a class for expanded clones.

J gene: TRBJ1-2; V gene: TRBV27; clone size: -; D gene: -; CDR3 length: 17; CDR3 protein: CASSLSGNPWVYYGYTF; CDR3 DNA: TGTGCCAGCAGTTTATCGGGCAACCCCTGGGTCTACTATGGCTACACCTTC
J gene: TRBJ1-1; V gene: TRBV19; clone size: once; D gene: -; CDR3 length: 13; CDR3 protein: CASRPRDYTEAFF; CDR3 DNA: TGTGCCAGTAGACCTAGAGATTACACTGAAGCTTTCTTT
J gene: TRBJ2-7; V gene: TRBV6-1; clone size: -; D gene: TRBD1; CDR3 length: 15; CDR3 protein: CASRIGQGGGYEQYF; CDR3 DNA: TGTGCCAGCAGAATAGGACAGGGTGGGGGTTACGAGCAGTACTTC
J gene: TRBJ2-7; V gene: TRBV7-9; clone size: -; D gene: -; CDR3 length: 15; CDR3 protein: CASSLARGAREEQYF; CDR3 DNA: TGTGCCAGCAGCTTAGCCCGGGGGGCGAGGGAGGAGCAGTACTTC
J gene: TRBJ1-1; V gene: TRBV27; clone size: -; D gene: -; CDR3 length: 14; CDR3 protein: CASSVLQGNTEAFF; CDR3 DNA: TGTGCCAGCAGCGTACTTCAGGGCAACACTGAAGCTTTCTTT
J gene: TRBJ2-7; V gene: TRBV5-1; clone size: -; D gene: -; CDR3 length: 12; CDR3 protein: CASSLVGDEQYF; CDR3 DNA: TGCGCCAGCAGCTTGGTGGGAGACGAGCAGTACTTC
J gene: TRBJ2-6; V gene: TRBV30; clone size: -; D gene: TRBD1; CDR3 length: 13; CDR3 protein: CAWQGVGANVLTF; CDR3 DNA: TGTGCCTGGCAGGGGGTGGGGGCCAACGTCCTGACTTTC
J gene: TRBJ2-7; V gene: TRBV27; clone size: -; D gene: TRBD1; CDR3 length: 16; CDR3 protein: CASSSALRQGSHEQYF; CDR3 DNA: TGTGCCAGCAGTTCCGCCCTTAGACAGGGGTCCCACGAGCAGTACTTC
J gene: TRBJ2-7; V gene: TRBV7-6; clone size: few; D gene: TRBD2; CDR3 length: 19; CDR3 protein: CASTPPGLAGGVPPYEQYF; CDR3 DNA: TGTGCCAGCACCCCACCGGGACTAGCGGGAGGGGTCCCTCCCTACGAGCAGTACTTC
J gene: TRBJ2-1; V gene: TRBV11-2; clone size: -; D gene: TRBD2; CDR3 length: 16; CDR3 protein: CASRRTGTSGNNEQFF; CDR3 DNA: TGTGCCAGCAGACGAACCGGGACTAGCGGGAACAATGAGCAGTTCTTC
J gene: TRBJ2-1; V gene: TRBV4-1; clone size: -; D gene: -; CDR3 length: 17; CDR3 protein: CASSQDIRAAFYNEQFF; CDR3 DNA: TGCGCCAGCAGCCAAGATATCCGAGCGGCGTTCTACAATGAGCAGTTCTTC
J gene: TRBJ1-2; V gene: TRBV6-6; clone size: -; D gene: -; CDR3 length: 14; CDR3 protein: CASSFGALHYGYTF; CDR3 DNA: TGTGCCAGCAGTTTCGGAGCGCTACACTATGGCTACACCTTC
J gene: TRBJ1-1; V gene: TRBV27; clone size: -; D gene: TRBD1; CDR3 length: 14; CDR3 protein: CASTLQGGNTEAFF; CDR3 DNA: TGTGCCAGCACCTTACAGGGGGGGAACACTGAAGCTTTCTTT
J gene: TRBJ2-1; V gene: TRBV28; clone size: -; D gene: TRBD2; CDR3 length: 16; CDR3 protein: CASSLGLAGAYNEQFF; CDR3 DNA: TGTGCCAGCAGCCTGGGACTAGCGGGGGCCTACAATGAGCAGTTCTTC
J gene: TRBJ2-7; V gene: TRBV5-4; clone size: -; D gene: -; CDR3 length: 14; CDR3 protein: CASSLEPGSYEQYF; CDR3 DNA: TGTGCCAGCAGCTTGGAGCCAGGTTCCTACGAGCAGTACTTC
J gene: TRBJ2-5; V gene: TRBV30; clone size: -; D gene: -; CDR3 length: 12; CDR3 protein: CAWSRLQETQYF; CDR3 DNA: TGTGCCTGGAGTCGTCTACAAGAGACCCAGTACTTC
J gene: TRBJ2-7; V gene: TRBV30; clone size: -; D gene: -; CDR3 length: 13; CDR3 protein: CAWRGQGNYEQYF; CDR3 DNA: TGTGCCTGGAGAGGGCAGGGGAACTACGAGCAGTACTTC
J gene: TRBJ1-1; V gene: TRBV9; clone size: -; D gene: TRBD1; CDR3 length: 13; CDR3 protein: CASSNRGDTEAFF; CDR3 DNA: TGTGCCAGCAGCAACAGGGGGGACACTGAAGCTTTCTTT
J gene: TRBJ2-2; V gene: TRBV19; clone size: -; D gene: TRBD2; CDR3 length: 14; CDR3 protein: CASRGRGDTGELFF; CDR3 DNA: TGTGCCAGTAGGGGGAGGGGAGATACCGGGGAGCTGTTTTTT
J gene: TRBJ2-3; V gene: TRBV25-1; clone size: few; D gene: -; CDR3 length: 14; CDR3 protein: CASRGRTSTDTQYF; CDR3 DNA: TGTGCCAGCAGGGGGAGAACAAGCACAGATACGCAGTATTTT
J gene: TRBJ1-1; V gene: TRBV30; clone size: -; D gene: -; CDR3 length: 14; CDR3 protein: CAWSEGGVSIEAFF; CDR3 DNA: TGTGCCTGGAGTGAGGGGGGGGTTAGTATTGAAGCTTTCTTT
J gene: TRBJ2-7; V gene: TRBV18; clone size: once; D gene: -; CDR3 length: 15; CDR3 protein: CASSPSLENHYEQYF; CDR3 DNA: TGTGCCAGCTCACCTTCGCTAGAGAACCACTACGAGCAGTACTTC
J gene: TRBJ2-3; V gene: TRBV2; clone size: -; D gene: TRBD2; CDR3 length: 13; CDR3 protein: CASKLSGSHTQYF; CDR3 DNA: TGTGCCAGCAAGCTTAGCGGGAGCCATACGCAGTATTTT
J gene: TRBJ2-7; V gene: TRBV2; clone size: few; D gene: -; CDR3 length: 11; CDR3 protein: CASSDYYEQYF; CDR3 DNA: TGTGCCAGCAGTGACTACTACGAGCAGTACTTC
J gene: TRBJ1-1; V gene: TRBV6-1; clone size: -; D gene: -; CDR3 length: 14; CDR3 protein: CASSEVQGYTEAFF; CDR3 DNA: TGTGCCAGCAGTGAAGTACAGGGTTACACTGAAGCTTTCTTT
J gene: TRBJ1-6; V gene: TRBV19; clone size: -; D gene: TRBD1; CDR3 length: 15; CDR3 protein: CASSFAGQGNSPLHF; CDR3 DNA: TGTGCCAGTAGCTTTGCGGGACAGGGTAATTCACCCCTCCACTTT